This T cell receptor (beta chain) was profiled in a study of T-cell reconstitution after alpha-beta-depleted transplantation in children. The CDR3 totals 16 residues. The V segment lost 9 bases and the J segment 1 base; nucleotides outside the gene matches: 14. Germline CDR1 is MGHRA and CDR2 is YSYEKL. With respect to this clonotype: Its antigen is still unknown.

As it was prepared, the TCRbeta library received unique molecular identifiers. From the PCR reads, TCRdb called clonotypes with MiXCR, one entry per CDR3 protein. The table includes about 870,000 distinct CDR3 sequences, under 20% detected once. Notes on the study in general: Fresh T-cell production supplied most of the T-cell counts and diversity seen one year after transplant. Several hundred expanded graft clones reportedly gave rise to the alpha-beta T cells present about two months after transplant.

This rearrangement joins TRBV4-1 to TRBJ2-7, with 8 positions matching TRBD2. This TCR derives from a male patient younger than 18 who had a stem cell transplant for acute lymphoblastic leukemia, so the T cells may come from the graft donor. Sequencing was performed on PBMCs, mostly from graft donor cells, taken 360 days after TCRalphabeta/CD19-depleted stem cell transplant. The CDR3 sequence: CARRGPGGRRSYEQYF. CDR3 coding DNA: TGCGCCAGAAGGGGCCCGGGCGGGAGGAGGTCCTACGAGCAGTACTTC.